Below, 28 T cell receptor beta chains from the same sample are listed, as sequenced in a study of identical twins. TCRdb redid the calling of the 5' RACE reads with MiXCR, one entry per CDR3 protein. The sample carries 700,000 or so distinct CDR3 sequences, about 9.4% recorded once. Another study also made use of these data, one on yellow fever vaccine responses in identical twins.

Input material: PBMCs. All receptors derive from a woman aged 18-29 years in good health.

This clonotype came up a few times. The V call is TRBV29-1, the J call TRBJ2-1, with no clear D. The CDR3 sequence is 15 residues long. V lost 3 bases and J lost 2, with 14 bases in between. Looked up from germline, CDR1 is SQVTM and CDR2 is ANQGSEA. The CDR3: CSVEVGGQPYNEQFF. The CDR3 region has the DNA TGCAGCGTTGAGGTTGGCGGTCAACCCTACAATGAGCAGTTCTTC.

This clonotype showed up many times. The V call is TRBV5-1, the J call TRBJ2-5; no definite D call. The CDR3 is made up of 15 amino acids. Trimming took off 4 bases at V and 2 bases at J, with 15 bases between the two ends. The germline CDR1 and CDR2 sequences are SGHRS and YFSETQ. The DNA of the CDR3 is TGCGCCAGCAGCGGAAGTCTTGGGAATCAAGAGACCCAGTACTTC. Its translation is CASSGSLGNQETQYF.

The CDR3 DNA reads as TGCGCCAGCAGCGAGCTAGCGGGAGTGGTCAATGAGCAGTTCTTC. The encoded protein is CASSELAGVVNEQFF. This rearrangement joins TRBV5-1 to TRBJ2-1, with TRBD2 identical over 10 bases. This CDR3 is built from 15 residues. V dropped 4 bases and J dropped 6; count of bases not matched to a gene: 7. Per the germline V gene, CDR1 is SGHRS and CDR2 is YFSETQ.

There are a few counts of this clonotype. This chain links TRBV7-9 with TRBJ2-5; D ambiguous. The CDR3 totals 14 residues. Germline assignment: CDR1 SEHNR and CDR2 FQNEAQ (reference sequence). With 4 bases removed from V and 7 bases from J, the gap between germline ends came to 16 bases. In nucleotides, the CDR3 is TGTGCCAGCAGCTCCTGGACGGATGACGTGACCCAGTACTTC. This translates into CASSSWTDDVTQYF.

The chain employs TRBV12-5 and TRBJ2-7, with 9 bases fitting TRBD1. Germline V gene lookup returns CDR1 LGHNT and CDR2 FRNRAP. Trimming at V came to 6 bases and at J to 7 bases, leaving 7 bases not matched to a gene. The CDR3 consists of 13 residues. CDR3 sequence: CASGIQGADEQYF. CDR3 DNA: TGTGCTAGTGGCATACAGGGGGCGGATGAGCAGTACTTC.

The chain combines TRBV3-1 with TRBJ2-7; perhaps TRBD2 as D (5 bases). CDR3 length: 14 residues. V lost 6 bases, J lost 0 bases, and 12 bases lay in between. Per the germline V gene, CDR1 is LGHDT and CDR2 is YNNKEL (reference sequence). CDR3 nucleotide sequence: TGTGCCAGCAGACCGGCCGGGGACTCCTACGAGCAGTACTTC. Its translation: CASRPAGDSYEQYF.

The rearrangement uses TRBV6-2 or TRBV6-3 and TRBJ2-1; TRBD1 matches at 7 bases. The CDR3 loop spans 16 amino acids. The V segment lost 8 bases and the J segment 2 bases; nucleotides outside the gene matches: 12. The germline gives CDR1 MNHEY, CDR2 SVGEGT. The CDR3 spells CASSFIQGRAYNEQFF. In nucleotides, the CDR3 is TGTGCCAGCTCCTTTATACAGGGGCGAGCCTACAATGAGCAGTTCTTC.

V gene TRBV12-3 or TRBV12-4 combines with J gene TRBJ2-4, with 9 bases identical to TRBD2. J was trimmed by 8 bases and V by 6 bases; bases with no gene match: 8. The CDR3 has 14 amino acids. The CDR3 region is CASRERGAGYIQYF. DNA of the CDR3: TGTGCCAGCAGGGAGCGGGGGGCGGGGTACATTCAGTACTTC.

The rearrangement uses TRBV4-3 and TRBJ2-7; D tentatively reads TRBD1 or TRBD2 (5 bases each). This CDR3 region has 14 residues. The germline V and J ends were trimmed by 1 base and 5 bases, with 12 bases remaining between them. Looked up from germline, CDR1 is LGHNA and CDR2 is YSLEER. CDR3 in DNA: TGCGCCAGCAGCCAAGGGGGGTTCTCGGACGAGCAGTACTTC. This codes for CASSQGGFSDEQYF.

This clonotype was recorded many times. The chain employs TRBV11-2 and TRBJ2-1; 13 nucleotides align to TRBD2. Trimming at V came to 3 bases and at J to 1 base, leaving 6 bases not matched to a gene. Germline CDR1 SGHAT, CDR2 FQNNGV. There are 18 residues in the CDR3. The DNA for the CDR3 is TGTGCCAGCAGCTTGAGACTAGCGGGAGGCTCATCCTACAATGAGCAGTTCTTC. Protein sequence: CASSLRLAGGSSYNEQFF.

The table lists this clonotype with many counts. CDR3: CASSMEGTDTQYF. DNA of the CDR3: TGCGCCAGCAGCATGGAGGGCACAGATACGCAGTATTTT. This sequence joins TRBV5-1 and TRBJ2-3, with D possibly matching TRBD2 (5 bases). This CDR3 spans 13 amino acids. Germline CDR1 SGHRS, CDR2 YFSETQ. V was trimmed by 4 bases and J by 1 base, leaving 7 bases between them.

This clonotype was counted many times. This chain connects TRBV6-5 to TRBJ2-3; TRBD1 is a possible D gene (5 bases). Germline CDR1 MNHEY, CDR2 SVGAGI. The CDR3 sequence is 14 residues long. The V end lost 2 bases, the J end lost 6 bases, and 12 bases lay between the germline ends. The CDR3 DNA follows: TGTGCCAGCAGTTACACCGTGTGGGGCGATACGCAGTATTTT. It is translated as CASSYTVWGDTQYF.

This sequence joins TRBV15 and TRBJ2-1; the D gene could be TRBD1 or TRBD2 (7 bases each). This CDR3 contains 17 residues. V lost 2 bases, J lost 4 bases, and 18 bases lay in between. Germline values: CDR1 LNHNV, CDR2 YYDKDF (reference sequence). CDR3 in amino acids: CATSRPRGDSAYNEQFF. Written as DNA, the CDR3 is TGTGCCACCAGCAGACCCCGGGGGGACAGTGCTTACAATGAGCAGTTCTTC. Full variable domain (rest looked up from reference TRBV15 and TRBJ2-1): DAMVIQNPRYQVTQFGKPVTLSCSQTLNHNVMYWYQQKSSQAPKLLFHYYDKDFNNEADTPDNFQSRRPNTSFCFLDIRSPGLGDTAMYLCATSRPRGDSAYNEQFFGPGTRLTVL.

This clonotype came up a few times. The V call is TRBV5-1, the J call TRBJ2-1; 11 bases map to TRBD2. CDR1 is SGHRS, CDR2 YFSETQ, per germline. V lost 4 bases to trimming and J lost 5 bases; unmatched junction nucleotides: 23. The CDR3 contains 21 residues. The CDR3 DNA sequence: TGCGCCAGCAGCACGGGACGGAGGCTCACGGCTAGCGGGAGGCCAGACAATGAGCAGTTCTTC. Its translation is CASSTGRRLTASGRPDNEQFF. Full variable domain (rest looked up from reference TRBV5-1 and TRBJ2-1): KAGVTQTPRYLIKTRGQQVTLSCSPISGHRSVSWYQQTPGQGLQFLFEYFSETQRNKGNFPGRFSGRQFSNSRSEMNVSTLELGDSALYLCASSTGRRLTASGRPDNEQFFGPGTRLTVL.

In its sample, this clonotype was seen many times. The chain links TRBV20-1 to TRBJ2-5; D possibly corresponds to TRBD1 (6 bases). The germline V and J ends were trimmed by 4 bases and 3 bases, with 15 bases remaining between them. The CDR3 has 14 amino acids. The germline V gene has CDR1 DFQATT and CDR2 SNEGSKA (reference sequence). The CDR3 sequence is CSAIPLYREETQYF. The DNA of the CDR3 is TGCAGTGCTATCCCTCTCTACAGGGAAGAGACCCAGTACTTC.

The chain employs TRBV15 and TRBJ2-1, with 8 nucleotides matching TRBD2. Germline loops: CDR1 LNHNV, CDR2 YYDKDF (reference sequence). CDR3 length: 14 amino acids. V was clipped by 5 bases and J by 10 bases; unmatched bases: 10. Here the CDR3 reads CATSSGAGVSEQFF. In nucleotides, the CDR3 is TGTGCCACCAGCTCGGGAGCGGGAGTAAGCGAGCAGTTCTTC.

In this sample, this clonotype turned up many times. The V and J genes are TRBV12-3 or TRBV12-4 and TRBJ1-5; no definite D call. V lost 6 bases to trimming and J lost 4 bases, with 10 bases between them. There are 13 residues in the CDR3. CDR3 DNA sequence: TGTGCCAGCAGCCGACTGGCGAATCAGCCCCAGCATTTT. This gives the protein CASSRLANQPQHF.

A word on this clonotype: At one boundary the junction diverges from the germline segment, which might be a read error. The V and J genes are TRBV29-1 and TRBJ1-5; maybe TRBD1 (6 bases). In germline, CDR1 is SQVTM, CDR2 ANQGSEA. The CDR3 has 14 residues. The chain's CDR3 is CSVRDIGLNQPQHF. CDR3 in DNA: TGCAGCGTTCGGGACATAGGTTTAAATCAACCCCAGCATTTT.

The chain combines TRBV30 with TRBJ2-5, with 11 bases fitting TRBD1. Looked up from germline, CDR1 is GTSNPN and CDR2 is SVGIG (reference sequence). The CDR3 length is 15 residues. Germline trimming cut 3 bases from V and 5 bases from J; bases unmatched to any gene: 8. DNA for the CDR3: TGTGCCTGGAGCCCCGGGACAGGGGGGGGGGAGACCCAGTACTTC. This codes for CAWSPGTGGGETQYF.

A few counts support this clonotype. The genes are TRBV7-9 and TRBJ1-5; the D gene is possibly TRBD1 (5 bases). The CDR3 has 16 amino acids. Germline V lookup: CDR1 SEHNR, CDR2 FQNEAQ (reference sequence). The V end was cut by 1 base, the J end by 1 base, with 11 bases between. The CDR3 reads CASSLVDSRSNQPQHF. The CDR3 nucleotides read TGTGCCAGCAGCTTAGTCGACAGTCGGAGCAATCAGCCCCAGCATTTT.

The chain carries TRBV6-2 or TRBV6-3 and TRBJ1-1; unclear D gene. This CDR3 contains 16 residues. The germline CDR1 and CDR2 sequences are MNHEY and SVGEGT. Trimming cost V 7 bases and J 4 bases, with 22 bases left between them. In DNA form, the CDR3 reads TGTGCCAGCAATTTGGGCCTAAACTTGGTGGGCACTGAAGCTTTCTTT. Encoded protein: CASNLGLNLVGTEAFF.

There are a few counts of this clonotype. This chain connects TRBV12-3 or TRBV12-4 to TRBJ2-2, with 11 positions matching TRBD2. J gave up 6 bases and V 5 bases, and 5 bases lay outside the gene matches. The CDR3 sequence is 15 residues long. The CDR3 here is CASSLSGGASGELFF. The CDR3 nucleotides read TGTGCCAGCAGTCTTAGCGGGGGGGCCTCCGGGGAGCTGTTTTTT.

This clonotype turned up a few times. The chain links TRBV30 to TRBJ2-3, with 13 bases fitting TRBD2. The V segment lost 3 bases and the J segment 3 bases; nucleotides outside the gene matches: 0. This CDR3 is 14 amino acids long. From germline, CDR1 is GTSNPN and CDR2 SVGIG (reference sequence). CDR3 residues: CAWRTSGGTDTQYF. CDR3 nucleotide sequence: TGTGCCTGGAGGACTAGCGGGGGGACAGATACGCAGTATTTT.

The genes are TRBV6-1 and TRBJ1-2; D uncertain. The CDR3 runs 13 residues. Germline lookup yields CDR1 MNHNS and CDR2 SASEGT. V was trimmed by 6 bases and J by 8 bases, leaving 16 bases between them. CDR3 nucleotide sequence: TGTGCCAGCAGCGTTACAGAGTATGAGGGCTACACCTTC. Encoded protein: CASSVTEYEGYTF.

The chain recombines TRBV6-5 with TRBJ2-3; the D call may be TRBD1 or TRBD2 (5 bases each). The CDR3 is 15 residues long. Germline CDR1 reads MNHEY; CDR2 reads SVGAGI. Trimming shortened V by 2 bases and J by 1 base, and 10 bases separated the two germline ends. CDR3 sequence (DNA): TGTGCCAGCAGTTACGGTATGGGGGGCACAGATACGCAGTATTTT. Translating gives CASSYGMGGTDTQYF.

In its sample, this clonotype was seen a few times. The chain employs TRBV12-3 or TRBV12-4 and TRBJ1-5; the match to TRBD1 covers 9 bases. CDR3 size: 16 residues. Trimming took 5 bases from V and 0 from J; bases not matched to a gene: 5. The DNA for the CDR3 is TGTGCCAGCAGTCCCACAGGGGGCTTTAGCAATCAGCCCCAGCATTTT. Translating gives CASSPTGGFSNQPQHF.

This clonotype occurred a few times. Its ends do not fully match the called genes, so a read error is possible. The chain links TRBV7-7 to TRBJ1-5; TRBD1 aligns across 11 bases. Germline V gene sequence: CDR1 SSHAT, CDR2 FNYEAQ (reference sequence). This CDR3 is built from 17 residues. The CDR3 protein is CASSSGQGANNNQPQHF. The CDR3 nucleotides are TGTGCTAGCAGCTCTGGACAGGGGGCTAATAACAATCAGCCCCAGCATTTT.

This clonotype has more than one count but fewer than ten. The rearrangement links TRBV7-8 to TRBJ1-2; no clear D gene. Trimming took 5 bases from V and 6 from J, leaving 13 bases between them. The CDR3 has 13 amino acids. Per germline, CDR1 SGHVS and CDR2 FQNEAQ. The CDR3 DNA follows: TGTGCCAGCAGCCCTGCGTACGGTAATGGCTACACCTTC. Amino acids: CASSPAYGNGYTF.